What follows is one TCR beta chain and its context. The data stem from a study of blood T cell repertoires in COVID-19. Overall study: Samples came from the United States, Italy and Spain, spanning acute and convalescent COVID-19. In each case, the material was cDNA or gDNA derived from T cells, B-cell-depleted T cells, or PBMCs.

From germline, CDR1 is SGHTA and CDR2 FQGNSA. This CDR3 has 13 amino acids. Trimming stripped 5 bases from V and 7 bases from J, with 9 bases between. In the original workflow: Reference gene primer amplification in the assay estimated nucleated cell counts. The method was immunoSEQ multiplex PCR; TCRdb's version includes in-frame clones alone and lacks a portion of them. V and J calls and clone size are those listed in that table; D and trimming were worked out from the DNA. The sample shows approximately 330,000 clones, 85% to 90% of them seen only once. The gene calls are TRBV7-2 and TRBJ1-6, with D hard to call. The sequence was obtained from a woman between 50 and 59 years old with active or convalescent COVID-19. Sequenced input: peripheral blood. Written as DNA, the CDR3 is TGTGCCAGCAGCCCTAACCCGAATTCACCCCTCCACTTT. It encodes CASSPNPNSPLHF.